The sequence of this T cell receptor beta chain was determined in a study of blood T cell repertoires in COVID-19. The germline V gene encodes CDR1 MNHNS and CDR2 SASEGT. The V segment lost 3 bases and the J segment 4 bases; nucleotides outside the gene matches: 11. This CDR3 contains 16 residues. Method: immunoSEQ multiplex PCR; TCRdb's copy keeps in-frame clones and lacks some. The data contain tens of thousands of clones, around nine tenths of them singletons. The TCR originated in a woman in her sixties with COVID-19, enrolled during active disease. V usage is TRBV6-1 and J usage is TRBJ1-2, with 7 positions matching TRBD1. Input material: peripheral blood. CDR3 in amino acids: CASSEPGTALAYGYTF. CDR3 nucleotide sequence: TGTGCCAGCAGTGAGCCCGGGACAGCCTTAGCCTATGGCTACACCTTC.